This T cell receptor beta chain was sequenced in a study of blood T cells in healthy people across ages. The length of the CDR3 is 17 residues. Trimming took 3 bases from V and 0 from J; bases not matched to a gene: 4. The use of a sample-barcoded 5' primer and a J-beta primer mix characterized a second PCR of about 6 to 11 cycles. TCRdb independently ran MiXCR on the 5' RACE reads; one entry per CDR3 protein. In the table there are 600,000 to 900,000 distinct CDR3 sequences, under 30% of which are singletons. This clonotype was detected a few times. The same specimen was also included in a second study, on T cells of mothers and their children.

This rearrangement joins TRBV12-3 or TRBV12-4 to TRBJ2-7; 14 bases align to TRBD2. This receptor was obtained from a boy younger than 18 in good health. Sequenced sample: blood. CDR3 region: CASSLTSGGASSYEQYF. The CDR3 coding sequence is TGTGCCAGCAGTTTGACTAGCGGGGGGGCGAGCTCCTACGAGCAGTACTTC.